This T cell receptor beta chain was captured in a study of CD8 T cells in ankylosing spondylitis. Germline CDR1 reads SGHRS; CDR2 reads YFSETQ. The CDR3 consists of 16 residues. Trimming cost V 2 bases and J 3 bases, with 15 bases left between them. Preparation of TCR beta libraries was done by quantitative 5'-RACE with molecular barcodes. TCRdb redid the calling of the 5' RACE reads with MiXCR, one entry per CDR3 protein. The table lists about 150,000 distinct CDR3 sequences, around two fifths of them singletons, with around 15% in the top ten. Input material: synovial fluid, either unsorted or a sorted T cell fraction (not recorded which). This chain connects TRBV5-1 to TRBJ1-3; no definite D call. The sequence came from a male donor with ankylosing spondylitis. Written as DNA, the CDR3 is TGCGCCAGCAGCTTCCGTGGAGGGCATATTGGAAACACCATATATTTT. The encoded protein is CASSFRGGHIGNTIYF.